This entry features one T cell receptor (beta chain) sequence. The antigen is not known. This record belongs to a study of T cell responses to AZD1222 COVID-19 vaccine. Points from the study as a whole: Seropositivity was recorded at baseline in only 6 or 7 AZD1222 recipients.

CDR1 and CDR2 from the germline V gene are SEHNR and FQNEAQ (reference sequence). The CDR3 extends over 12 amino acids. V lost 4 bases and J 10 bases, leaving 13 bases between the germline ends. The data were produced by immunoSEQ multiplex PCR, yet TCRdb's version contains in-frame clones alone and is incomplete. Among some 120,000 clones listed, approximately 85% were seen once. The rearrangement links TRBV7-9 to TRBJ1-2; no clear D gene. This specimen was peripheral blood, taken on day 0 of AZD1222 vaccination. This clonotype originated in an adult in good health. CDR3: CASSWGKDHYTF. CDR3 DNA sequence: TGTGCCAGCAGCTGGGGAAAGGATCACTACACCTTC.